This entry is about one TCR beta chain. As yet, its antigen is unknown. The CDR3 is made up of 13 amino acids. V gave up 5 bases and J gave up 3 bases; unmatched junction bases: 4. Germline-derived CDR1 and CDR2 are MNHEY and SVGAGI. The data stem from a study of OX40 agonist ivuxolimab in advanced cancers. Looking at the study overall: The study reported partial responses in three patients: one hepatocellular carcinoma, two cutaneous melanoma.

Findings and caveats of the study: Relative to CD4+, CD8+ T cells held more expanded clones on average. The CD4+ and CD8+ T cells in the blood had expanded clonally by week 6 at 0.1 to 3.0 mg/kg. Normalized T-cell clonal expansion was also low in some nonresponders.

Assay used: immunoSEQ multiplex PCR; TCRdb lists only in-frame clones, some missing. The top ten clones hold around 0.99% of a sample with approximately 50,000 clones, roughly 90% of them seen once. Here the sequenced sample was CD4+ or CD8+ T cells sorted from blood, taken in a trial of the OX40 agonist ivuxolimab. This chain connects TRBV6-5 to TRBJ2-7; 7 positions match TRBD1. This TCR derives from an adult with an advanced solid tumor such as melanoma, head and neck, liver or kidney cancer. CDR3 sequence reads: CASSPGQLYEQYF. CDR3 bases: TGTGCCAGCAGTCCGGGACAGCTCTACGAGCAGTACTTC.